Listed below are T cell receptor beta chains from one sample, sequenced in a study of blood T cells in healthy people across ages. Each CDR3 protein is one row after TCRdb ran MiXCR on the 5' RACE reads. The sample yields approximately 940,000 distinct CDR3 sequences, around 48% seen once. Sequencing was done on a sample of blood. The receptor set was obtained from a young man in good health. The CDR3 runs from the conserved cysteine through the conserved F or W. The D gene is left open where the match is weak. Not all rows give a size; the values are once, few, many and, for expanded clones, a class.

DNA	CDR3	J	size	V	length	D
TGCGCCAGCAGCCAAGATCTACTAGACAACCTTGTGTACTTC	CASSQDLLDNLVYF	TRBJ2-5	once	TRBV4-3	14	.
TGCAGTGCTAGAGAACAGAACTACAATGAGCAGTTCTTC	CSAREQNYNEQFF	TRBJ2-1	few	TRBV20-1	13	.
TGCGCCAGCAGCCAAGATACCGGGGGCTCCTATAATTCACCCCTCCACTTT	CASSQDTGGSYNSPLHF	TRBJ1-6	.	TRBV4-1	17	.
TGTGCCAGCAGCTTTAGCCATGAGCAGTTCTTC	CASSFSHEQFF	TRBJ2-1	.	TRBV5-6	11	.
TGCAGTGCTAGCGGACAGTACAATGAGCAGTTCTTC	CSASGQYNEQFF	TRBJ2-1	few	TRBV20-1	12	.
TGTGCCAGCACCAAGGGGGGCGGGGATGGCTACACCTTC	CASTKGGGDGYTF	TRBJ1-2	.	TRBV6-6	13	.
TGTGCCAGCAGCACCACTAGCGGGACTGCCTACGAGCAGTACTTC	CASSTTSGTAYEQYF	TRBJ2-7	.	TRBV7-2	15	TRBD2
TGCAGCGTTGCCGGGACAGACGATTTCTACGAGCAGTACTTC	CSVAGTDDFYEQYF	TRBJ2-7	few	TRBV29-1	14	TRBD1
TGTGCCAGCAGTTCTTACGGAAGTAGCAATCAGCCCCAGCATTTT	CASSSYGSSNQPQHF	TRBJ1-5	.	TRBV6-2/TRBV6-3	15	.
TGCAGCGTTGCCCCAGAGGGGATCGTCCAGTACTTC	CSVAPEGIVQYF	TRBJ2-5	many	TRBV29-1	12	.
TGTGCCAGCAGGCCTCCAGACAGGGTGCAATCACCCCTCCACTTT	CASRPPDRVQSPLHF	TRBJ1-6	.	TRBV6-5	15	TRBD1
TGTGCCAGCAGCTTTCGGACTAGCATCCAAGAGACCCAGTACTTC	CASSFRTSIQETQYF	TRBJ2-5	.	TRBV7-8	15	TRBD2
TGTGCCAGCAGCCATTTCAGGGGAGGTGGGACAGATACGCAGTATTTT	CASSHFRGGGTDTQYF	TRBJ2-3	few	TRBV28	16	.
TGTGCCAGCAGCTTGGCCGGGACACCTTATAATTCACCCCTCCACTTT	CASSLAGTPYNSPLHF	TRBJ1-6	.	TRBV5-6	16	.
TGCAGTGCATGGGGGAATGGCTACACCTTC	CSAWGNGYTF	TRBJ1-2	.	TRBV20-1	10	.
TGTGCCAGCAGCCAACCAGACAGTTACAATGAGCAGTTCTTC	CASSQPDSYNEQFF	TRBJ2-1	few	TRBV4-2	14	.
TGTGCCAGCAGTTTCCGGGGAAGGGAGGAAGAAAAACTGTTTTTT	CASSFRGREEEKLFF	TRBJ1-4	few	TRBV6-2/TRBV6-3	15	.
TGTGCCACCGTCGACAGGGGCTCTAATGGCTACACCTTC	CATVDRGSNGYTF	TRBJ1-2	.	TRBV2	13	TRBD1